The 2 T cell receptor beta chains given below trace back to one sample, sequenced in a study of blood T cell repertoires in COVID-19. The protocol was immunoSEQ multiplex PCR, while the TCRdb copy is restricted to in-frame clones and leaves out a portion. The sample yields approximately 140,000 clones, about four fifths seen once. Sequencing was carried out using peripheral blood. These receptors all stem from a human donor in a cohort sampled during active COVID-19.

The V and J genes are TRBV2 and TRBJ1-6; weak D call: TRBD1 (6 bases). Trimming pared 2 bases from V and 10 bases from J, leaving 15 bases between. This CDR3 is built from 15 residues. Germline V gene lookup returns CDR1 SNHLY and CDR2 FYNNEI. The CDR3 sequence is CASSELWGGGSPLHF. CDR3 nucleotides: TGTGCCAGCAGTGAATTGTGGGGGGGCGGCTCACCCCTCCACTTT. The full variable domain, completed using reference TRBV2 and TRBJ1-6, is EPEVTQTPSHQVTQMGQEVILRCVPISNHLYFYWYRQILGQKVEFLVSFYNNEISEKSEIFDDQFSVERPDGSNFTLKIRSTKLEDSAMYFCASSELWGGGSPLHFGNGTRLTVT.

The rearrangement joins TRBV6-4 to TRBJ1-1; TRBD1 is a possible D gene (5 bases). Germline CDR1 and CDR2: MRHNA and SNTAGT. Trimming removed 6 bases from V and 1 base from J, with 15 bases in between. The CDR3 consists of 15 residues. CDR3 amino acids: CASSGGEGRNTEAFF. Written as DNA, the CDR3 is TGTGCCAGCAGCGGGGGGGAGGGGCGGAACACTGAAGCTTTCTTT.